This entry concerns a single T cell receptor (beta chain). Trimming left V 11 bases short and J 4 bases short, with 17 bases between. The CDR3 spans 13 residues. Germline V gives CDR1 ENHRY, CDR2 SYGVKD. The data are from a study of cytomegalovirus exposure and HLA in healthy donors. PCR was performed using 60 Vbeta and 13 Jbeta primers. Here immunoSEQ multiplex PCR was the method, and the copy in TCRdb shows in-frame clones only, minus some. The repertoire holds 150,000 to 200,000 clones, with 70% to 80% as singletons. What was sequenced was PBMCs. This TCR was sampled from a woman aged 25 to 39 in good health and CMV-seropositive. The V gene is TRBV10-3, the J gene TRBJ2-5; TRBD2 is a possible D gene (7 bases). CDR3 DNA sequence: TGTGCCTCCCGTTTAGGGGGGGGAGAGACCCAGTACTTC. This codes for CASRLGGGETQYF.